This T cell receptor beta chain was sequenced in a study of cytomegalovirus exposure and HLA in healthy donors. As for this clone: Antigen specificity is unknown.

Whole-study results and caveats: An apparent linkage of common viral pathogens to several of the most significant clusters emerged in a later analysis.

PCR primers comprised 60 Vbeta and 13 Jbeta primers. Sequencing was performed with immunoSEQ multiplex PCR; in TCRdb, only in-frame clones are kept and a portion is missing. This table holds 100,000 to 150,000 clones, about 78% found once. Germline values: CDR1 SGHNT, CDR2 YYREEE (reference sequence). This CDR3 has 15 amino acids. Trimming took 2 bases from V and 4 from J; bases not matched to a gene: 6. The V call is TRBV5-4, the J call TRBJ2-7; the match to TRBD2 covers 10 bases. The sequenced material came from PBMCs. The source is a female donor in good health and CMV-seronegative. The CDR3 spells CASSFSSGSDYEQYF. CDR3 nucleotides: TGTGCCAGCAGCTTTTCTAGCGGGAGTGATTACGAGCAGTACTTC.